This TCR beta chain stems from a study of response to subunit inactivated influenza vaccine. TCRdb itself ran the RT-PCR reads through MiXCR, one entry per CDR3 protein. This table holds about 160,000 distinct CDR3 sequences, around 9.9% found once. The V end lost 3 bases, the J end lost 1 base, and 5 bases lay between the germline ends. Germline V gene data show CDR1 as SGHTA and CDR2 as FQGNSA. The CDR3 contains 13 residues. This clonotype was observed many times. Its antigen remains unknown. Study conclusions and caveats: The authors suggested that every seasonal influenza vaccination recruits few new T cells.

The sample consisted of non-naive T cells sorted from PBMCs, taken about 40 days after vaccination. The source of this sequence is a man aged 50 to 59 who received an inactivated influenza vaccine. The chain uses TRBV7-2 and TRBJ2-3, with D possibly being TRBD1 (5 bases). CDR3 region: CASSFRGTDTQYF. The CDR3 bases are TGTGCCAGCAGCTTCAGGGGCACAGATACGCAGTATTTT.